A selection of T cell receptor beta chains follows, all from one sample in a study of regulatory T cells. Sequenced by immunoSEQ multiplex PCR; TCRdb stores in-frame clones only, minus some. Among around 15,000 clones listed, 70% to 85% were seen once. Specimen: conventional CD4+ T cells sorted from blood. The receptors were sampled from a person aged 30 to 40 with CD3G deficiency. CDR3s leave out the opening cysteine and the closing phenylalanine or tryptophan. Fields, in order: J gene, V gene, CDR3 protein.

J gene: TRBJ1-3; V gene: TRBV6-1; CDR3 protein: ASNTGPPGNTIY
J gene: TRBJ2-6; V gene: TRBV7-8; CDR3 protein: ASSKRTGTGANVLT
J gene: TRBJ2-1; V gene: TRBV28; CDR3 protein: ASSTTVTNEQF
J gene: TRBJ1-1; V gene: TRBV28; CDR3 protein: ASSFGRLNTEAF
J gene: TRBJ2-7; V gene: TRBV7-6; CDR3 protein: ASSLDVGSEQY
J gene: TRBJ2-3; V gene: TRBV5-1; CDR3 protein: ASSLQGAADTQY
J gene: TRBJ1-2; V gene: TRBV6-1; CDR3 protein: ASSESGFGYGYT
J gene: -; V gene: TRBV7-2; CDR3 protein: ASSFLPGTPQGEQY
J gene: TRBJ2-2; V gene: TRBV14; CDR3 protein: ASSRRTGGNTGELF
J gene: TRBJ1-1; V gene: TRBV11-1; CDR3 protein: ASSAETGGTEAF
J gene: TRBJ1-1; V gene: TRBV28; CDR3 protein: ASRYYSYTEAF
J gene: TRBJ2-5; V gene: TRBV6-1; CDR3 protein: ASSERYRARETQY
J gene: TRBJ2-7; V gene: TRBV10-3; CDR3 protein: AISVKGHEQY
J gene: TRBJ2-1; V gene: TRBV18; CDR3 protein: ASSPLGGSYNEQF
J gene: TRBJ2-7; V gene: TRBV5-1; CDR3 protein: ASSLEGHARSEQY
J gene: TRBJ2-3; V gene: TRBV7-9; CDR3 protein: ASSMTGVRSDTQY
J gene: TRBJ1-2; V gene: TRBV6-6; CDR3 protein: ASSGTPGQGRYGYT
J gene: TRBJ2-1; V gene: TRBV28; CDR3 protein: ASSPTSLVHNEQF
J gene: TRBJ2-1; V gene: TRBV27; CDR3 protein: ASSLDVSSYNEQF
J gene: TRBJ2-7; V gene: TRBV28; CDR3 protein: ASRVGTGSYEQY
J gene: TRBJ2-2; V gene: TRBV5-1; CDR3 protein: ASSKGQFPGELF
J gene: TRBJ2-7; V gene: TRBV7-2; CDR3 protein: ASSLVGAAYEQY
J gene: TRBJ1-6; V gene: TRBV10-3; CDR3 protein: AISVSRGSPLH
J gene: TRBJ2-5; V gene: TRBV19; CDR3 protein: ASRGEETQY
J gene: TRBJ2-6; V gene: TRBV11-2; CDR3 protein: ASSLVVWGGSGANVLT
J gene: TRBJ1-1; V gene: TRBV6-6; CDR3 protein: ASSSSDRGPEAF
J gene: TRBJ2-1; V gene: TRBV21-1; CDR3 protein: ASSKTQTGASSYNEQF
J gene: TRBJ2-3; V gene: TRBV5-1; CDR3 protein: ASSLQAASADTQY
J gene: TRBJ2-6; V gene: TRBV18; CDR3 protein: ASSDRVKGANVLT
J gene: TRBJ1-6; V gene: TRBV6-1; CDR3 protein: ASSDRTGGNSPLH
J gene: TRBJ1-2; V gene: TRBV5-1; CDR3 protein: ASSLDRANYGYT
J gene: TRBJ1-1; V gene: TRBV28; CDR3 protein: ASRSQGQGTEAF
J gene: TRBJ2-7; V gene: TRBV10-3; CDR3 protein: ATSSGLTYEQY
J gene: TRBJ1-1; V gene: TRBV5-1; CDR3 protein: ASSQGLHKDTEAF
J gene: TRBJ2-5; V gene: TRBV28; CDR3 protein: ASSRISAGQETQY
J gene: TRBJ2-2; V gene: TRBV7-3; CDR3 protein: ASSLNQEPLDTGELF
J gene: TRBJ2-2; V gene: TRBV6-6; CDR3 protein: ASSYSSVENTGELF
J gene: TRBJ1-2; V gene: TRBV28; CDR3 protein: ASSLPDREAYT
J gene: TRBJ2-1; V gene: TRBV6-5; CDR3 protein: ASSRGGAYEQF
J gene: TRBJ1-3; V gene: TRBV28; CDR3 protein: ASSLPTVGGNTIY
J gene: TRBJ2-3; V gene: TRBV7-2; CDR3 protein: ASSLTWGGGGAADTQY
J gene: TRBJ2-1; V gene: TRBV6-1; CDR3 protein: ASSEPGQGNEQF
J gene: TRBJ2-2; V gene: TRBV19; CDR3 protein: ASSPTTGTGELF